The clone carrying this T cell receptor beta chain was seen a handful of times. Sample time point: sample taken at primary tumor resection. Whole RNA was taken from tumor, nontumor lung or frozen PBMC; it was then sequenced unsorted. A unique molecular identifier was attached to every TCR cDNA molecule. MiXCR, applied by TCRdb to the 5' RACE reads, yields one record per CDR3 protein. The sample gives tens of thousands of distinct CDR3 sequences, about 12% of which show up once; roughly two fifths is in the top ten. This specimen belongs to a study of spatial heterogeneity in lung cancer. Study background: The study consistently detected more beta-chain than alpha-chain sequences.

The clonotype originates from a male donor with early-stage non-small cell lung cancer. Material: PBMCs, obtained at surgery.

CDR3 sequence reads: CASRDSDGSGGGTHTDTQYF. CDR3 coding DNA: TGTGCCAGCAGAGACTCTGATGGTAGCGGGGGGGGGACCCACACAGATACGCAGTATTTT. The chain joins TRBV27 to TRBJ2-3, with TRBD2 matching 11 bases. Germline-derived CDR1 and CDR2 are MNHEY and SMNVEV (reference sequence). After removal of 6 bases from V and 2 bases from J, the junction contained 19 bases not matched to a gene. The CDR3 is 20 amino acids.